What follows describes a single T cell receptor beta chain. With a J-beta primer mix and a sample-barcoded 5' primer, a second PCR ran about 7 to 12 cycles. A minimum of 3 million CDR3-containing paired-end reads was obtained for each sample. One entry per CDR3 protein, called by TCRdb with MiXCR from the 5' RACE reads. Of 1,800,000 or so distinct CDR3 sequences in the sample, about 39% were seen once. This sample was included in a study of blood T cells in healthy people across ages. Germline assignment: CDR1 DFQATT and CDR2 SNEGSKA (reference sequence). The CDR3 totals 14 residues. Trimming at V came to 0 bases and at J to 3 bases, leaving 5 bases not matched to a gene. Each donor was a healthy Caucasian individual from Russia, aged 6 to 90.

This chain joins TRBV20-1 and TRBJ2-7, with 7 bases that match TRBD2. Sequenced input: blood. This TCR was sampled from a human donor in good health. CDR3 bases: TGCAGTGCTAGAGAGGGGGGGAGTCTCTACGAGCAGTACTTC. Translation gives CSAREGGSLYEQYF.